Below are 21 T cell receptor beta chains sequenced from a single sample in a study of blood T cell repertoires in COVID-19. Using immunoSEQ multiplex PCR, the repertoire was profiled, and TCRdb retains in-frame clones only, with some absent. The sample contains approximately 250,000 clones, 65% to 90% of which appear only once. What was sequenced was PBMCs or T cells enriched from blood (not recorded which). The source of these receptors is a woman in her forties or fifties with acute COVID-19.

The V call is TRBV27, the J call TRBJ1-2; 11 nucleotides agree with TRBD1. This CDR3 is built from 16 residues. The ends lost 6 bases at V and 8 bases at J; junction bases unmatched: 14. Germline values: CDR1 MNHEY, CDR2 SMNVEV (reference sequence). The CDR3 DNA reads TGTGCCAGCAGCTCAGGATCAGGACAGGGGGCGGAAGGCTACACCTTC. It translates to CASSSGSGQGAEGYTF.

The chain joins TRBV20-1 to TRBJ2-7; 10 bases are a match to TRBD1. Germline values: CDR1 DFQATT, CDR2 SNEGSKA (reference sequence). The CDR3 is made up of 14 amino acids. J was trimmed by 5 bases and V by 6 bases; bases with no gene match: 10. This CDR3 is CSASGPGTGDEQYF. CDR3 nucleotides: TGCAGTGCAAGTGGCCCCGGGACAGGGGACGAGCAGTACTTC.

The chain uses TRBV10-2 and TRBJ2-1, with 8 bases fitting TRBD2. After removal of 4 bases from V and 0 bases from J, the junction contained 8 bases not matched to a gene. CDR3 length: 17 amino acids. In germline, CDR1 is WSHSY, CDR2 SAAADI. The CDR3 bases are TGCGCCAGCAGTGGCACTAGCGGCTCGATCTCCTACAATGAGCAGTTCTTC. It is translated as CASSGTSGSISYNEQFF.

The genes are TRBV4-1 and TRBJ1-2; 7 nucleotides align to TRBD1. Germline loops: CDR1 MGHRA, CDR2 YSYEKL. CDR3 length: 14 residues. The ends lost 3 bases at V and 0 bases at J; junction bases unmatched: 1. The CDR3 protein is CASSHGTANYGYTF. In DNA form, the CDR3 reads TGCGCCAGCAGCCATGGGACAGCTAACTATGGCTACACCTTC.

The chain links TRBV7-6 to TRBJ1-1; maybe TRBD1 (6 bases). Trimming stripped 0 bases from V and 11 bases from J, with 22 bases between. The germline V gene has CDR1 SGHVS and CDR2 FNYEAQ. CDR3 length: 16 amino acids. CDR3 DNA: TGTGCCAGCAGCTTAGCCCAAACCTTGACAGGAGAGTCGGCTTTCTTT. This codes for CASSLAQTLTGESAFF. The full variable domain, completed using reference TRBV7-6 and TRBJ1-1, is GAGVSQSPRYKVTKRGQDVALRCDPISGHVSLYWYRQALGQGPEFLTYFNYEAQQDKSGLPNDRFSAERPEGSISTLTIQRTEQRDSAMYRCASSLAQTLTGESAFFGQGTRLTVV.

CDR3 bases: TGTGCCAGCAGCCCGCGGGAGGTCAATCAGCCCCAGCATTTT. Amino acid sequence: CASSPREVNQPQHF. This chain connects TRBV7-2 to TRBJ1-5; D ambiguous. Germline lookup yields CDR1 SGHTA and CDR2 FQGNSA. The CDR3 has 14 residues. With 5 bases removed from V and 3 bases from J, the gap between germline ends came to 11 bases.

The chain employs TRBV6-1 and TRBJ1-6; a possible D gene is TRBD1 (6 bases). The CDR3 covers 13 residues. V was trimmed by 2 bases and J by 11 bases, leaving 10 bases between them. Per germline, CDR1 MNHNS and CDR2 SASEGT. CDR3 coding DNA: TGTGCCAGCAGTGAAACAGGGTTGGCACCCCTCCACTTT. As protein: CASSETGLAPLHF.

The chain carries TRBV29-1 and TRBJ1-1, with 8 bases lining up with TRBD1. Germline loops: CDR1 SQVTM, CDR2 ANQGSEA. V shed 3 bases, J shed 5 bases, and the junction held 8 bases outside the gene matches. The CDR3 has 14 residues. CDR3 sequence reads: CSVDARGLATEAFF. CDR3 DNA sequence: TGCAGCGTTGACGCCAGGGGGCTTGCGACTGAAGCTTTCTTT. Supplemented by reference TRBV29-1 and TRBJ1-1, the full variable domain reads SAVISQKPSRDICQRGTSLTIQCQVDSQVTMMFWYRQQPGQSLTLIATANQGSEATYESGFVIDKFPISRPNLTFSTLTVSNMSPEDSSIYLCSVDARGLATEAFFGQGTRLTVV.

The CDR3 protein is CASSASGTQSNTIYF. The CDR3 region has the DNA TGTGCCAGCAGCGCCTCGGGTACCCAGAGTAACACCATATATTTT. This rearrangement joins TRBV6-5 to TRBJ1-3; no clear D gene. CDR3 size: 15 residues. V lost 6 bases and J lost 7, with 19 bases in between. The V gene's germline CDR1 is MNHEY and CDR2 SVGAGI.

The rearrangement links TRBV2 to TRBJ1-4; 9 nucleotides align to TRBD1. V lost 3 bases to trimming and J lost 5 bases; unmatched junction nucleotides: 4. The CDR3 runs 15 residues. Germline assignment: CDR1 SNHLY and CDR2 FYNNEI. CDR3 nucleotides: TGTGCCAGCAGTGACAACAGGGGGCGGAATGAAAAACTGTTTTTT. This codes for CASSDNRGRNEKLFF.

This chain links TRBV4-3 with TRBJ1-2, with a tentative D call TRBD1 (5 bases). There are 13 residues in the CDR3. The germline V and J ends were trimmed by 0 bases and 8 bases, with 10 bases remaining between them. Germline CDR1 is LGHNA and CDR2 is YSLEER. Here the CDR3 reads CASSQDRDGGYTF. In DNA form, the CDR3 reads TGCGCCAGCAGCCAAGACAGGGATGGCGGCTACACCTTC.

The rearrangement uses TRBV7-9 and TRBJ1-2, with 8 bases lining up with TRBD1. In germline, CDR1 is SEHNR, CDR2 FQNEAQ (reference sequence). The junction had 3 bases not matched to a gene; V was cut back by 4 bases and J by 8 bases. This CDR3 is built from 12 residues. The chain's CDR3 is CASSSGGGGYTF. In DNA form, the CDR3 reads TGTGCCAGCAGCTCAGGGGGCGGAGGCTACACCTTC.

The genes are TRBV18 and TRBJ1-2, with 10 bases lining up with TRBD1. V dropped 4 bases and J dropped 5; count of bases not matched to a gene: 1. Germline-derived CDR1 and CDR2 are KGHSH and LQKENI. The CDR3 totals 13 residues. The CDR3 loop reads CASSLGQGYGYTF. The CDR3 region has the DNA TGTGCCAGCTCACTGGGACAGGGGTATGGCTACACCTTC.

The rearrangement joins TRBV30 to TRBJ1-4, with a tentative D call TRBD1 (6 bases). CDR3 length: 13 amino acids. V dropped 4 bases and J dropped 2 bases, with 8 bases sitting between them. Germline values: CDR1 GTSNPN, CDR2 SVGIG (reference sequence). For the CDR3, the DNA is TGTGCCTGGATCCAGGGGACTAATGAAAAACTGTTTTTT. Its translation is CAWIQGTNEKLFF.

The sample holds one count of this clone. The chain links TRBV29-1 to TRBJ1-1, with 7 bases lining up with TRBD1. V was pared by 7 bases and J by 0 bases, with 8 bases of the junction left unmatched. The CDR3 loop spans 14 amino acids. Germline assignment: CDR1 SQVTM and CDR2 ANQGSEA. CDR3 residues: CSAGWDSVNTEAFF. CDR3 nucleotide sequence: TGCAGCGCCGGCTGGGACAGCGTGAACACTGAAGCTTTCTTT.

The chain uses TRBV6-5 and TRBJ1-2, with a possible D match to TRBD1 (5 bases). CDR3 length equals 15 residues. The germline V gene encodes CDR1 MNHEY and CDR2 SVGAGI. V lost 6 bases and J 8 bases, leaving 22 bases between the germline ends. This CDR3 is CASRTPGGSPRGYTF. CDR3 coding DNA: TGTGCCAGCAGGACCCCCGGGGGGTCCCCTAGAGGCTACACCTTC.

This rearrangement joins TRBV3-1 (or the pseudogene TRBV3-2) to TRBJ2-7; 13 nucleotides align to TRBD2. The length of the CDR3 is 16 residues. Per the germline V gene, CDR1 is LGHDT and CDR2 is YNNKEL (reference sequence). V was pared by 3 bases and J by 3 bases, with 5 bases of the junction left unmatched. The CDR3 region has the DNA TGTGCCAGCAGCCATTGGACTAGCGGGGGCCGCTACGAGCAGTACTTC. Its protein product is CASSHWTSGGRYEQYF.

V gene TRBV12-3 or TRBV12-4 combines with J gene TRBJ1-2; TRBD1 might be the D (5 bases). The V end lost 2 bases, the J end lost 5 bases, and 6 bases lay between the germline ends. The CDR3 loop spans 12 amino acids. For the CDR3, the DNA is TGTGCCAGCAGTTTAAAGGGGTATGGCTACACCTTC. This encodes CASSLKGYGYTF.

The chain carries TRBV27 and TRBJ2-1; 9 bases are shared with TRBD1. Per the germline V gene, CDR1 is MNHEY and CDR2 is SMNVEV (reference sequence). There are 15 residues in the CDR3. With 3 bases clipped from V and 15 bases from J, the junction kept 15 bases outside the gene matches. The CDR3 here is CASSFLGQGVPGLFF. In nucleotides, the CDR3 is TGTGCCAGCAGTTTTTTGGGACAGGGCGTTCCGGGCCTGTTCTTC.

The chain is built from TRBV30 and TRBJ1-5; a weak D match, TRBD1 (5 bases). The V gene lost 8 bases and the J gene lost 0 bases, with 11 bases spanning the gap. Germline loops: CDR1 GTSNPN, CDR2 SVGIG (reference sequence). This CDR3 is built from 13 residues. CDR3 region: CAQGQGSNQPQHF. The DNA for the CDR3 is TGTGCCCAGGGCCAGGGTAGCAATCAGCCCCAGCATTTT.

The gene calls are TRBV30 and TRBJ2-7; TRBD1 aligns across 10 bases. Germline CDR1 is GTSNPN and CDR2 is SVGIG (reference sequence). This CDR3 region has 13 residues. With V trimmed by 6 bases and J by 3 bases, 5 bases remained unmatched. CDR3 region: CACRTGGFYEQYF. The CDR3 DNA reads TGTGCCTGCCGGACAGGGGGTTTCTACGAGCAGTACTTC.